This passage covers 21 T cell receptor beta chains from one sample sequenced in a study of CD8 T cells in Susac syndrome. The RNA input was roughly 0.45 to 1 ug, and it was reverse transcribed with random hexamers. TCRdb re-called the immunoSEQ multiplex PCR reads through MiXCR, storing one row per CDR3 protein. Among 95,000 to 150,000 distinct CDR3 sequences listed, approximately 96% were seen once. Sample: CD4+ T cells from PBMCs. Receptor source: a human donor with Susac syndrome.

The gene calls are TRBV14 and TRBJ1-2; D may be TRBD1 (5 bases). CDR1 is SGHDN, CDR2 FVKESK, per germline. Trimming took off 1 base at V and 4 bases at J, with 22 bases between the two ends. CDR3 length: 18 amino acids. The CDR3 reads CASSQASVFLGDTYGYTF. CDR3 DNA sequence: TGTGCCAGCAGCCAAGCGTCAGTTTTCTTGGGGGATACCTATGGCTACACCTTC.

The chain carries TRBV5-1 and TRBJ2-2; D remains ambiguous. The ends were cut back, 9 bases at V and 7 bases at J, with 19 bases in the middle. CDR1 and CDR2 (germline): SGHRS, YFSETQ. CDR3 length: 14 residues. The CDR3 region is CATLKDRPGGELFF. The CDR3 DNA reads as TGCGCCACCCTCAAGGACCGTCCGGGCGGGGAGCTGTTTTTT.

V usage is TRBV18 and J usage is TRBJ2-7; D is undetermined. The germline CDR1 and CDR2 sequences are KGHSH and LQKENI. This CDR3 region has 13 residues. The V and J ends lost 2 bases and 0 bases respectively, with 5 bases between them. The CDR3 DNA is TGTGCCAGCTCACCAGAGAGCTCCTACGAGCAGTACTTC. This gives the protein CASSPESSYEQYF.

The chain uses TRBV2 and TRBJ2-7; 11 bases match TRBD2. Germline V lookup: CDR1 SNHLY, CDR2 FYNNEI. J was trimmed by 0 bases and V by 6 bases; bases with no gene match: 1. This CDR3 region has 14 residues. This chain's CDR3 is CASRLAGASYEQYF. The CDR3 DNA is TGTGCCAGCAGACTAGCGGGAGCCTCCTACGAGCAGTACTTC.

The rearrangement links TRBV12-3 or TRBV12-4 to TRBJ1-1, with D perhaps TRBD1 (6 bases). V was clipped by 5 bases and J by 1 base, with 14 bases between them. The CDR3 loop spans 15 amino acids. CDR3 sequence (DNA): TGTGCCAGCAGTCCAGGGGCAGGGCGGAACACTGAAGCTTTCTTT. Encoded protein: CASSPGAGRNTEAFF.

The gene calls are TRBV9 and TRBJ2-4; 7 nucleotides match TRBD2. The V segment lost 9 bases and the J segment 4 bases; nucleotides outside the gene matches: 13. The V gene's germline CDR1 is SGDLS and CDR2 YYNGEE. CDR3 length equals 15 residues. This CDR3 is CATLTRGRTKNIQYF. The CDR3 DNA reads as TGTGCCACATTGACACGCGGGAGAACTAAAAACATTCAGTACTTC.

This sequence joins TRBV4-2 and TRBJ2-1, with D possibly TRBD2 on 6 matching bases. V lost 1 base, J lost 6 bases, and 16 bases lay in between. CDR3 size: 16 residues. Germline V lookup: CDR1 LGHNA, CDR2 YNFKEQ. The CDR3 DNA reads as TGTGCCAGCAGCCAAGCCCCGGGAGCCCGATTCAATGAGCAGTTCTTC. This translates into CASSQAPGARFNEQFF.

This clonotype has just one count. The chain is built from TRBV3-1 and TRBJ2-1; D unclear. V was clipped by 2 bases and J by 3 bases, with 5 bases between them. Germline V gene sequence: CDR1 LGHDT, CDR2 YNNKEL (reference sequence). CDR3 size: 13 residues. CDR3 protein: CASSQFRYNEQFF. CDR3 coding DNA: TGTGCCAGCAGCCAATTTCGCTACAATGAGCAGTTCTTC.

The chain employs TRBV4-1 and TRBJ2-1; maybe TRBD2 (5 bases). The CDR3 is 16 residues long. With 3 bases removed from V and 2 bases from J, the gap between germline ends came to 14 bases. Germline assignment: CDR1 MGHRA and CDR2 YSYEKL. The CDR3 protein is CASSHEAPRAYNEQFF. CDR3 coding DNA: TGCGCCAGCAGCCACGAAGCCCCGCGGGCCTACAATGAGCAGTTCTTC.

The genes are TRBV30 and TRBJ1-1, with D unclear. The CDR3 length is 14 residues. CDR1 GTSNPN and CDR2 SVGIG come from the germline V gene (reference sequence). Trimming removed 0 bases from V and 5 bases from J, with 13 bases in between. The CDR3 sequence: CAWSVGARRTEAFF. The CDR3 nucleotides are TGTGCCTGGAGTGTAGGAGCCCGGCGGACTGAAGCTTTCTTT.

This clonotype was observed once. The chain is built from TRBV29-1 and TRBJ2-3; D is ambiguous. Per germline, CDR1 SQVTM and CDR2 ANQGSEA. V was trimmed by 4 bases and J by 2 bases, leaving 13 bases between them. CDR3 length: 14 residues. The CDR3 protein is CSVGVVVDTDTQYF. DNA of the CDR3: TGCAGCGTTGGGGTGGTGGTAGACACAGATACGCAGTATTTT.

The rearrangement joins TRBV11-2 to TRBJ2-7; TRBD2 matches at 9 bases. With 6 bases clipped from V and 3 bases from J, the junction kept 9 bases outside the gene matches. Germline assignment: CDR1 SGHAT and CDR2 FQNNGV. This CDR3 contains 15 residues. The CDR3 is CASSFVAGVNYEQYF. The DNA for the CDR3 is TGTGCCAGCAGTTTCGTAGCGGGAGTGAACTACGAGCAGTACTTC.

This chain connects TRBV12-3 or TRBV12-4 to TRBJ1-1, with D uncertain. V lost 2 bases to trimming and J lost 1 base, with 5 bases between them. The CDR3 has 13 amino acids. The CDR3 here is CASSLRANTEAFF. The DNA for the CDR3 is TGTGCCAGCAGTTTAAGGGCGAACACTGAAGCTTTCTTT.

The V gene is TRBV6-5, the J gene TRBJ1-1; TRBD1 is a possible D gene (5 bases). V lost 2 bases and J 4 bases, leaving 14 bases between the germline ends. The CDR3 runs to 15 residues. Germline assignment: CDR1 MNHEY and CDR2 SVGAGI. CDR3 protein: CASSYGIRGATEAFF. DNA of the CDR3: TGTGCCAGCAGTTACGGAATTCGCGGGGCCACTGAAGCTTTCTTT.

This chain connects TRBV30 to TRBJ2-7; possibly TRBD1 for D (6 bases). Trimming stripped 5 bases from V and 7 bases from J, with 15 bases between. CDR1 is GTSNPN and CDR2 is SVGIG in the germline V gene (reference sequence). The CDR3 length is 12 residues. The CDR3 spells CAWAAGDEEQYF. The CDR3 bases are TGTGCCTGGGCGGCAGGGGATGAAGAGCAGTACTTC.

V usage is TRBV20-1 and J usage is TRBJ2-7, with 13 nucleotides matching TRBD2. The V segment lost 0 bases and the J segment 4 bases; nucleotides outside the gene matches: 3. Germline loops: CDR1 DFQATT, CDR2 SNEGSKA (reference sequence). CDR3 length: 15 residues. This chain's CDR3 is CSARDSTSGRYEQYF. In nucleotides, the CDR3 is TGCAGTGCTAGAGATTCGACTAGCGGGAGGTACGAGCAGTACTTC.

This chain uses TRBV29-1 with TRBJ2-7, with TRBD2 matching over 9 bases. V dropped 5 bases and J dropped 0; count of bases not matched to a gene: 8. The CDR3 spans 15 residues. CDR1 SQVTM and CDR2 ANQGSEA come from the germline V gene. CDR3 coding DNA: TGCAGCGTTACCTCCCCTAGCGGGAACTCCTACGAGCAGTACTTC. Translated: CSVTSPSGNSYEQYF.

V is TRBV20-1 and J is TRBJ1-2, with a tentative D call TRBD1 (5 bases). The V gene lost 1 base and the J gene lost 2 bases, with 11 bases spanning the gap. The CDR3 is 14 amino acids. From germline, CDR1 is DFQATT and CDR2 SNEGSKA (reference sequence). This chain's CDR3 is CSARGRAGNYGYTF. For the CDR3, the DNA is TGCAGTGCTAGAGGACGCGCAGGGAACTATGGCTACACCTTC.

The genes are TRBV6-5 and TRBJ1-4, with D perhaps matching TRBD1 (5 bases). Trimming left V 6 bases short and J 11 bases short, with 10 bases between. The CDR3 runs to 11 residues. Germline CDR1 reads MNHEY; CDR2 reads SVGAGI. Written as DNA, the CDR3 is TGTGCCAGCAGCCAGGGCAGTAAACTGTTTTTT. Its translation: CASSQGSKLFF.

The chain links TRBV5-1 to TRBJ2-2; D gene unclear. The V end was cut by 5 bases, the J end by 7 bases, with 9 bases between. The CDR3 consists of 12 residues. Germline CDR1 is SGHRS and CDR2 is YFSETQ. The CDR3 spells CASRGTGGELFF. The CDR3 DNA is TGCGCCAGCAGGGGCACTGGCGGGGAGCTGTTTTTT.

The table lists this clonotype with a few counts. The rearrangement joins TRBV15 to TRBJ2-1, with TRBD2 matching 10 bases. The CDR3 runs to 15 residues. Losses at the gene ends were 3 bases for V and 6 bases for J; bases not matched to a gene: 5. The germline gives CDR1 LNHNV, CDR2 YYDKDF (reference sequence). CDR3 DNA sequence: TGTGCCACCAGCAGTGCTAGCGGGAGTTTCAATGAGCAGTTCTTC. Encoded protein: CATSSASGSFNEQFF.